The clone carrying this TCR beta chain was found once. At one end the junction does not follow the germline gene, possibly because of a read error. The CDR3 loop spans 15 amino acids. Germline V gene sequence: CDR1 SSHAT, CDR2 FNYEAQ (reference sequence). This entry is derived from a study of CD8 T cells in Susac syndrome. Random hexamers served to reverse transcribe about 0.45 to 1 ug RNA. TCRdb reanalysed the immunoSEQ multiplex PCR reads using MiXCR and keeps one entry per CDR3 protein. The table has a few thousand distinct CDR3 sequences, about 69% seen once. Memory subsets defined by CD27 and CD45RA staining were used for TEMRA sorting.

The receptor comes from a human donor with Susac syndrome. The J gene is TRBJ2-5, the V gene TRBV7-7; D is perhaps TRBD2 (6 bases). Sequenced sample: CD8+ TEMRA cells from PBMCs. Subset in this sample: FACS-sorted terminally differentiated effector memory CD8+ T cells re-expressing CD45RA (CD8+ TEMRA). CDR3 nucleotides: TGTGCTAGCAGCTTAGCGGTAGTCGACCAAGAGACCCAGTACTTC. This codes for CASSLAVVDQETQYF.